This T cell receptor beta chain is drawn from a study of somatic mutations in cytotoxic T cells in rheumatoid arthritis. The data were produced by immunoSEQ multiplex PCR, yet TCRdb's version contains in-frame clones alone and is incomplete. The sample records about 23,000 clones, just under 80% being singletons. General observations from the study: Exceedance of 20% of CD8+ cells by the largest CD8+ clone occurred in about an eighth of the roughly 60 patients.

Concerning this clone: Antigen unknown.

Sequenced sample: CD8+ T cells sorted from blood. The clonotype was recovered from an adult with rheumatoid arthritis.

The CDR3 is CSGAERTEAFF. CDR3 coding DNA: TGCAGCGGGGCAGAACGGACTGAAGCTTTCTTT. The chain combines TRBV29-1 with TRBJ1-1; D gene unclear. Germline lookup yields CDR1 SQVTM and CDR2 ANQGSEA. This CDR3 comprises 11 residues. The V end lost 7 bases, the J end lost 5 bases, and 11 bases lay between the germline ends.